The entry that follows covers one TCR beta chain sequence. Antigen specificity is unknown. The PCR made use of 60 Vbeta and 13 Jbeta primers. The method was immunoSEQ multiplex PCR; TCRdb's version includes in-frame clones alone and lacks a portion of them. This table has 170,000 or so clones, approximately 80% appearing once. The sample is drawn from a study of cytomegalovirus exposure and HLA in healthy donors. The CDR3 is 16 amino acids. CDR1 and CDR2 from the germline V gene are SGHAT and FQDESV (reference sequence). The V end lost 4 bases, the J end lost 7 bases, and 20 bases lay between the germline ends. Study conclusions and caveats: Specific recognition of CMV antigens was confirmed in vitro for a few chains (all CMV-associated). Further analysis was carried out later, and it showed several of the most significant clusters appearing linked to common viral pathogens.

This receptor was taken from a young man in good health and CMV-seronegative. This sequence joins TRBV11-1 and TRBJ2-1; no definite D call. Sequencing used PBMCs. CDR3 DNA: TGTGCCAGCAGCTCATCCGAACACGTGTTCTTAAATGAGCAGTTCTTC. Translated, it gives CASSSSEHVFLNEQFF.